The table lists the clone carrying this T cell receptor (beta chain) with many counts. Antigen: not known. The data belong to a study of regulatory T cells in long-lasting Graves disease. Notes on the study in general: Whereas about a thousand public clonotypes were shared by new patients, persistent patients shared more, at over 2,500.

Germline V gives CDR1 SNHLY, CDR2 FYNNEI. The V gene lost 6 bases and the J gene lost 1 base, with 18 bases spanning the gap. The CDR3 is 16 residues long. Time point noted: persistent/refractory GD, antithyroid drugs over 5 years with positive TRAb. From PBMCs, RNA was extracted and then used to make the TCR library. iRepertoire HTBI primers and Arm-PCR of CDR3 regions built TCR beta libraries. TCRdb reprocessed the multiplex PCR reads via MiXCR and lists one record per CDR3 protein. The data show 400,000 to 500,000 distinct CDR3 sequences, over 20% seen once. The rearrangement links TRBV2 to TRBJ1-1; no firm D call. This receptor was obtained from a female donor with Graves disease. The sequences come from peripheral blood mononuclear cells (PBMCs), collected when the disease was refractory, from a patient treated with antithyroid drugs. Written as DNA, the CDR3 is TGTGCCAGCAGAGCCGCGACCTTCTTGCCGAACACTGAAGCTTTCTTT. Amino acids: CASRAATFLPNTEAFF.